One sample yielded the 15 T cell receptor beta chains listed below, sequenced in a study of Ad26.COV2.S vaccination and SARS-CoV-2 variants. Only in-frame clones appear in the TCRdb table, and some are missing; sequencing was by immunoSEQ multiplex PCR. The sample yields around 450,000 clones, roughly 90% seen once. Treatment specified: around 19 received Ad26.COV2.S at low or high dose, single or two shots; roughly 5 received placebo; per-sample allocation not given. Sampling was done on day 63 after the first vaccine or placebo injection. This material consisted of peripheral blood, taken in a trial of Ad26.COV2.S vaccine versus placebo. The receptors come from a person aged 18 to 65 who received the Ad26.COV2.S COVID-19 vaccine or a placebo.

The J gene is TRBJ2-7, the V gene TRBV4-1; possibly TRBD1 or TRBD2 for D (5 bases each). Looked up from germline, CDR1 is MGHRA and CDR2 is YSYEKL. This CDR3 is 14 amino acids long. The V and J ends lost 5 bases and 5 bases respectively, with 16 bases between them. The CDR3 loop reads CASSLQWGIDEQYF. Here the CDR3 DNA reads TGCGCCAGCAGCTTACAGTGGGGGATAGACGAGCAGTACTTC.

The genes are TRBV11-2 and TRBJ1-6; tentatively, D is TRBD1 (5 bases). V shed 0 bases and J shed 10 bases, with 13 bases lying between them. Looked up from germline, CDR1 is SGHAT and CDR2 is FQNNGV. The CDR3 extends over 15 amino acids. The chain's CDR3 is CASSLEGTKESPLHF. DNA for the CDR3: TGTGCCAGCAGCTTAGAAGGGACTAAGGAATCACCCCTCCACTTT. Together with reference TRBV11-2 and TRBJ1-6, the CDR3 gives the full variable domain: EAGVAQSPRYKIIEKRQSVAFWCNPISGHATLYWYQQILGQGPKLLIQFQNNGVVDDSQLPKDRFSAERLKGVDSTLKIQPAKLEDSAVYLCASSLEGTKESPLHFGNGTRLTVT.

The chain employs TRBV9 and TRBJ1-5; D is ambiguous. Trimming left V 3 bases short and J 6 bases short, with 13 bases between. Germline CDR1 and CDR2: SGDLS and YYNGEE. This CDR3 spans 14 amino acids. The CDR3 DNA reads TGTGCCAGCAGCGGGGGAGAAGAGGCTCAGCCCCAGCATTTT. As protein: CASSGGEEAQPQHF.

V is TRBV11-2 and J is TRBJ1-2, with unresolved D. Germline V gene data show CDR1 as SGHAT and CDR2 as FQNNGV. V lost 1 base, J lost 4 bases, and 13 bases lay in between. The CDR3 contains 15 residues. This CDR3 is CASSLVRSRSYGYTF. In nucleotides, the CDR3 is TGTGCCAGCAGCTTAGTTCGCTCTCGCTCCTATGGCTACACCTTC.

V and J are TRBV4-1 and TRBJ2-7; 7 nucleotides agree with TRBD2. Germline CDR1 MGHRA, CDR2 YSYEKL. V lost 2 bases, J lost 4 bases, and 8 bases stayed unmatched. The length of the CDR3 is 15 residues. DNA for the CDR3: TGCGCCAGCAGCCAAATACGGGGGGACCTATACGAGCAGTACTTC. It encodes CASSQIRGDLYEQYF.

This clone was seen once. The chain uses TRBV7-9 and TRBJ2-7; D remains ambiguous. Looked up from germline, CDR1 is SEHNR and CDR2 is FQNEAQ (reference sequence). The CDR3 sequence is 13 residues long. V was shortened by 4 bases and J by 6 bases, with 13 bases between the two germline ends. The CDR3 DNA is TGTGCCAGCAGCTACCCAAGATCACCCGAGCAGTACTTC. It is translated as CASSYPRSPEQYF.

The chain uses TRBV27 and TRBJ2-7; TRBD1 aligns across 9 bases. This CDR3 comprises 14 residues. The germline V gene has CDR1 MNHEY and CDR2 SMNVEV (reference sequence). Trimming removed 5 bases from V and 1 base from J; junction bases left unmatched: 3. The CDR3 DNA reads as TGTGCCAGCAGTATGACAGGGGGATCCTACGAGCAGTACTTC. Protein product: CASSMTGGSYEQYF.

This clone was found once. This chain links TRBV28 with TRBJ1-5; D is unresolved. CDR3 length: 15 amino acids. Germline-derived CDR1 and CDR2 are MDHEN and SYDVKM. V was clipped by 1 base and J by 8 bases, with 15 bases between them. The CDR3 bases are TGTGCCAGCAGTTTATTTCCGGGAAGTGGGAAGCCCCAGCATTTT. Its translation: CASSLFPGSGKPQHF.

The CDR3 reads CASSQEVAGAYNEQFF. In nucleotides, the CDR3 is TGCGCCAGCAGCCAAGAAGTTGCGGGGGCCTACAATGAGCAGTTCTTC. The chain has TRBV4-3 and TRBJ2-1, with TRBD2 identical over 7 bases. The CDR3 spans 16 residues. J gave up 2 bases and V 0 bases, and 4 bases lay outside the gene matches. Germline V gene sequence: CDR1 LGHNA, CDR2 YSLEER.

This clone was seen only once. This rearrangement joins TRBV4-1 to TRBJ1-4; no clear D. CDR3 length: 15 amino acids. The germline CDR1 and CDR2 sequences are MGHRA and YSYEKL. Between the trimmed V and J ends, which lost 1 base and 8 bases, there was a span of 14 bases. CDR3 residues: CASSQVSGAGEKLFF. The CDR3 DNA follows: TGCGCCAGCAGCCAAGTATCAGGCGCTGGGGAAAAACTGTTTTTT.

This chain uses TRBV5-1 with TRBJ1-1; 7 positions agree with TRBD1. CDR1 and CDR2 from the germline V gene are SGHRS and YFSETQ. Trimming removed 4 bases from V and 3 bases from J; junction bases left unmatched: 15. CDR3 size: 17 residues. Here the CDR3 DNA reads TGCGCCAGCAGCCCGGGAGGGGGCCTCCTTGGAGACACTGAAGCTTTCTTT. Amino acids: CASSPGGGLLGDTEAFF.

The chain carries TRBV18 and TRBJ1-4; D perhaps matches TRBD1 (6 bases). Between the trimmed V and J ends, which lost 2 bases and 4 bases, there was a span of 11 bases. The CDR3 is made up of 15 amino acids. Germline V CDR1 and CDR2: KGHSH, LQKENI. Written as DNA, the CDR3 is TGTGCCAGCTCACCAGCGACAGGCAGTAATGAAAAACTGTTTTTT. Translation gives CASSPATGSNEKLFF.

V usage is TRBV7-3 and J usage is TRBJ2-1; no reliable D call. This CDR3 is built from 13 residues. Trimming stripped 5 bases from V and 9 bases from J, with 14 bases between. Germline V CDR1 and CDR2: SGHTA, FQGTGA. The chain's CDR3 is CASSPGTVGEQFF. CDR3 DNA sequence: TGTGCCAGCAGCCCCGGAACCGTGGGTGAGCAGTTCTTC.

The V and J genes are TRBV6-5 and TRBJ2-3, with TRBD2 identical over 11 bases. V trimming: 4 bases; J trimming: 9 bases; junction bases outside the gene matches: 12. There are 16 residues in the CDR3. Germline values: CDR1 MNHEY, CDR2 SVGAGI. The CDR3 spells CASSSLLAGVPGTQYF. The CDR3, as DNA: TGTGCCAGCAGTTCCCTACTAGCGGGGGTCCCCGGAACGCAGTATTTT.

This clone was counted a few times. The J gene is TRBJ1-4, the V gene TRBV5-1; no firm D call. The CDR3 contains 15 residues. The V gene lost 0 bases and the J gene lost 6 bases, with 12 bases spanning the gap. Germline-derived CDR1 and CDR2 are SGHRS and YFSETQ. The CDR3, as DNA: TGCGCCAGCAGCTTGGGACGGCAACTCCATGAAAAACTGTTTTTT. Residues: CASSLGRQLHEKLFF.